Presented here are 5 T cell receptor beta chains from one specimen sequenced in a study of OX40 agonist ivuxolimab in advanced cancers. The method was immunoSEQ multiplex PCR; TCRdb's version includes in-frame clones alone and lacks a portion of them. The sample has about 55,000 clones; roughly 82% are singletons. Specimen: CD4+ or CD8+ T cells sorted from blood, collected in a trial of the OX40 agonist ivuxolimab. These receptors all come from an adult with an advanced solid tumor such as melanoma, head and neck, liver or kidney cancer.

The chain recombines TRBV7-6 with TRBJ2-5, with 10 positions matching TRBD1. V lost 5 bases, J lost 4 bases, and 7 bases stayed unmatched. Germline CDR1 and CDR2: SGHVS and FNYEAQ. The CDR3 runs 15 residues. DNA for the CDR3: TGTGCCAGCAGCGGAGACAGGGGGCACGTAGAGACCCAGTACTTC. The encoded protein is CASSGDRGHVETQYF.

The chain recombines TRBV5-1 with TRBJ2-2; the match to TRBD1 covers 9 bases. This CDR3 is 16 amino acids long. V dropped 4 bases and J dropped 1; count of bases not matched to a gene: 5. From germline, CDR1 is SGHRS and CDR2 YFSETQ. The CDR3 DNA reads as TGCGCCAGCAGCCCCCAGGGACAGGGGAACACCGGGGAGCTGTTTTTT. Encoded protein: CASSPQGQGNTGELFF. The full variable domain, its missing parts supplied by reference TRBV5-1 and TRBJ2-2, is KAGVTQTPRYLIKTRGQQVTLSCSPISGHRSVSWYQQTPGQGLQFLFEYFSETQRNKGNFPGRFSGRQFSNSRSEMNVSTLELGDSALYLCASSPQGQGNTGELFFGEGSRLTVL.

The chain uses TRBV5-1 and TRBJ2-5; 10 bases align to TRBD2. The J call is in doubt because the DNA end fits TRBJ2-7 better. From germline, CDR1 is SGHRS and CDR2 YFSETQ. This CDR3 spans 16 amino acids. CDR3: CASSLKAGGFSYEQYF. In DNA, the CDR3 is TGCGCCAGCAGCTTGAAAGCGGGGGGGTTCTCCTACGAGCAGTACTTC.

The chain uses TRBV7-9 and TRBJ1-2; tentative D call: TRBD1 (5 bases). V was clipped by 2 bases and J by 8 bases, with 12 bases between them. The CDR3 is 13 residues long. The germline CDR1 and CDR2 sequences are SEHNR and FQNEAQ (reference sequence). DNA of the CDR3: TGTGCCAGCAGCTTAAGGGACCGGACCGGCTACACCTTC. Residues: CASSLRDRTGYTF.

The gene calls are TRBV15 and TRBJ1-4, with 7 bases identical to TRBD1. With V trimmed by 4 bases and J by 4 bases, 9 bases remained unmatched. The CDR3 has 16 amino acids. The germline V gene has CDR1 LNHNV and CDR2 YYDKDF (reference sequence). CDR3 bases: TGTGCCACCAGCAAGCGGCCGGACAGGAGTAATGAAAAACTGTTTTTT. Encoded protein: CATSKRPDRSNEKLFF.